This T cell receptor (beta chain) was identified during a study of control samples from healthy donors and cancer patients. Germline CDR1 MGHRA, CDR2 YSYEKL. CDR3 length: 17 amino acids. V lost 1 base to trimming and J lost 5 bases; unmatched junction nucleotides: 9. Clones were read by immunoSEQ multiplex PCR, and TCRdb kept only the in-frame ones, dropping some. Seen here are about 190,000 clones, over 80% observed once, and the top ten hold less than 2%. The rearrangement uses TRBV4-1 and TRBJ2-1; 9 positions match TRBD2. The clonotype comes from a man aged 25 to 40 in good health. The sequencing input was blood. The CDR3: CASSQAAGGSGDNEQFF. In DNA, the CDR3 is TGCGCCAGCAGCCAAGCTGCGGGAGGGTCTGGAGACAATGAGCAGTTCTTC.